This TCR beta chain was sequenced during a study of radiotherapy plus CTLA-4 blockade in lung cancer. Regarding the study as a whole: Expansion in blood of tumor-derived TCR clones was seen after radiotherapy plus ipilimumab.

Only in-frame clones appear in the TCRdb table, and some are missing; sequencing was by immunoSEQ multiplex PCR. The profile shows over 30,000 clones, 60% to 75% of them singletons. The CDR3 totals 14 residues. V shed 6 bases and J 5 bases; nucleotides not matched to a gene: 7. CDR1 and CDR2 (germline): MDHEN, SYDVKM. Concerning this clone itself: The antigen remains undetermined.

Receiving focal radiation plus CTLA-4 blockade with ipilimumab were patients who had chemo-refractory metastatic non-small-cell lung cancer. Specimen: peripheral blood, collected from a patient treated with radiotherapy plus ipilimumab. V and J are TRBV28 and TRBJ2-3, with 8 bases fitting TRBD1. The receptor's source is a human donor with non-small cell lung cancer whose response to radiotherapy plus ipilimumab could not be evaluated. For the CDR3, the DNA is TGTGCCAGCAGATCAGGGGGCGCGATAGATACGCAGTATTTT. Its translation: CASRSGGAIDTQYF.